The rows below give T cell receptor beta chains drawn from one sample of a study of shared clonotypes between healthy human individuals. Sequencing was performed with immunoSEQ multiplex PCR; in TCRdb, only in-frame clones are kept and a portion is missing. Of around 1,000,000 clones detected, roughly 77% appear once; the ten largest clones hold almost 0.9%. The sequencing sample was made of memory CD4+ T cells from PBMCs. The origin of the receptors is a man aged 18 to 30 in good health. Some clones in this sample may be carry-over from other donors' samples. The CDR3 runs from the conserved cysteine through the conserved F or W. The order of the fields is clone size, V gene, J gene, D gene, CDR3 DNA, CDR3 protein. The D gene is left open where the match is weak. Some rows mark clone size as missing; the rest say once, few, many or name a class of expanded clone.

clone size: few; V gene: TRBV20-1; J gene: TRBJ2-7; D gene: NA; CDR3 DNA: TGCAGTGCTAGTCTTTCCGAGCAGTACTTC; CDR3 protein: CSASLSEQYF
clone size: NA; V gene: TRBV7-9; J gene: TRBJ1-2; D gene: NA; CDR3 DNA: TGTGCCAGCAGCTTGGGGACCCCACTCTATGGCTACACCTTC; CDR3 protein: CASSLGTPLYGYTF
clone size: NA; V gene: TRBV5-6; J gene: TRBJ2-2; D gene: TRBD2; CDR3 DNA: TGTGCCAGCAGTTACGACCCGGGACTAGCGGGAGTATCCCACGGGGAGCTGTTTTTT; CDR3 protein: CASSYDPGLAGVSHGELFF
clone size: NA; V gene: TRBV6-6; J gene: TRBJ2-3; D gene: NA; CDR3 DNA: TGTGCCAGCAGTTACGGAACGGGAGAGGGTACGCAGTATTTT; CDR3 protein: CASSYGTGEGTQYF
clone size: NA; V gene: TRBV28; J gene: TRBJ2-3; D gene: NA; CDR3 DNA: TGTGCCAGCGATTCCCCCAGTTACTCCACAGATACGCAGTATTTT; CDR3 protein: CASDSPSYSTDTQYF
clone size: NA; V gene: TRBV6-5; J gene: TRBJ2-7; D gene: NA; CDR3 DNA: TGTGCCAGCAGTCAAAGGACGGCTTCCTACGAGCAGTACTTC; CDR3 protein: CASSQRTASYEQYF
clone size: NA; V gene: TRBV5-1; J gene: TRBJ1-1; D gene: NA; CDR3 DNA: TGCGCCAGCAGCTTGAGTGTTTTGGTAGGGGGGAACACTGAAGCTTTCTTT; CDR3 protein: CASSLSVLVGGNTEAFF
clone size: many; V gene: TRBV10-2; J gene: TRBJ2-7; D gene: NA; CDR3 DNA: TGCGCCAGCAGTGGGGGGAGGGGGCGAATGTATCCCAACGAGCAGTACTTC; CDR3 protein: CASSGGRGRMYPNEQYF
clone size: once; V gene: TRBV21-1; J gene: TRBJ2-3; D gene: NA; CDR3 DNA: TGTGCCAGCAGCAAAAAAACTAGCGGGAGGGCTTTGGACCAAGATACGCAGTATTTT; CDR3 protein: CASSKKTSGRALDQDTQYF
clone size: NA; V gene: TRBV19; J gene: TRBJ1-5; D gene: TRBD1; CDR3 DNA: TGTGCCAGTAGTCCCTCCGGGACAGGGGGCTTTGGGAATCAGCCCCAGCATTTT; CDR3 protein: CASSPSGTGGFGNQPQHF
clone size: NA; V gene: TRBV5-4; J gene: TRBJ2-3; D gene: NA; CDR3 DNA: TGTGCCAGCAGCCTACAGGGCGCCGGAGTAGATACGCAGTATTTT; CDR3 protein: CASSLQGAGVDTQYF
clone size: NA; V gene: TRBV7-2; J gene: TRBJ2-1; D gene: NA; CDR3 DNA: TGTGCCAGCAGCCCTGGGGAAGTTTACAATGAGCAGTTCTTC; CDR3 protein: CASSPGEVYNEQFF
clone size: few; V gene: TRBV4-1; J gene: TRBJ1-1; D gene: TRBD1; CDR3 DNA: TGCGCCAGCAGCTGGAGACAGGGGCAAGGCACTGAAGCTTTCTTT; CDR3 protein: CASSWRQGQGTEAFF
clone size: NA; V gene: TRBV7-9; J gene: TRBJ2-3; D gene: TRBD2; CDR3 DNA: TGTGCCAGCAGCCTACCGCACCGACTAGCGGGAGTGAAAGATACGCAGTATTTT; CDR3 protein: CASSLPHRLAGVKDTQYF
clone size: NA; V gene: TRBV19; J gene: TRBJ2-2; D gene: NA; CDR3 DNA: TGTGCCAGTAGTATCCGGACCTCAGGAGGCGGGGAGCTGTTTTTT; CDR3 protein: CASSIRTSGGGELFF
clone size: NA; V gene: TRBV9; J gene: TRBJ2-3; D gene: NA; CDR3 DNA: TGTGCCAGCAGCGCAAGACAGATAAGCACAGATACGCAGTATTTT; CDR3 protein: CASSARQISTDTQYF
clone size: few; V gene: TRBV19; J gene: TRBJ1-5; D gene: NA; CDR3 DNA: TGTGCCAGTACTCGGACAGCCTCAAACTATAGCAATCAGCCCCAGCATTTT; CDR3 protein: CASTRTASNYSNQPQHF
clone size: NA; V gene: TRBV14; J gene: TRBJ2-4; D gene: TRBD2; CDR3 DNA: TGTGCCAGCAGCCAAACTAGCGGGAGGGCCAAAAACATTCAGTACTTC; CDR3 protein: CASSQTSGRAKNIQYF
clone size: NA; V gene: TRBV6-1; J gene: TRBJ1-2; D gene: NA; CDR3 DNA: TGTGCCAGCAGTATGCAGCACTATGGCTACACCTTC; CDR3 protein: CASSMQHYGYTF
clone size: once; V gene: TRBV7-3; J gene: TRBJ2-2; D gene: TRBD2; CDR3 DNA: TGTGCCAGCAGCTTAGCGGGAGGGGCTAACACCGGGGAGCTGTTTTTT; CDR3 protein: CASSLAGGANTGELFF
clone size: NA; V gene: TRBV6-5; J gene: TRBJ1-2; D gene: NA; CDR3 DNA: TGTGCCAGCCGGGTCCTTTCGGGCGGGAACTATGGCTACACCTTC; CDR3 protein: CASRVLSGGNYGYTF
clone size: NA; V gene: TRBV5-4; J gene: TRBJ2-4; D gene: NA; CDR3 DNA: TGTGCCAGCAGCCCCTCAGAGGGAGCCAAAAACATTCAGTACTTC; CDR3 protein: CASSPSEGAKNIQYF
clone size: NA; V gene: TRBV19; J gene: TRBJ1-5; D gene: TRBD1; CDR3 DNA: TGTGCCAGTGGCCGGGACAGTAATCAGCCCCAGCATTTT; CDR3 protein: CASGRDSNQPQHF
clone size: NA; V gene: TRBV28; J gene: TRBJ1-1; D gene: NA; CDR3 DNA: TGTGCCAGCAGTCCCCTATTGAGGCCCAGAGCTTTCTTT; CDR3 protein: CASSPLLRPRAFF
clone size: few; V gene: TRBV18; J gene: TRBJ2-7; D gene: TRBD1; CDR3 DNA: TGTGCCAGCTCACCGCCGGGACAGGGGCCGCACGAGCAGTACTTC; CDR3 protein: CASSPPGQGPHEQYF
clone size: NA; V gene: TRBV29-1; J gene: TRBJ2-6; D gene: TRBD1; CDR3 DNA: TGCAGCGTTGCCACTAGGACAGGACCGCGGGGGGCCAACGTCCTGACTTTC; CDR3 protein: CSVATRTGPRGANVLTF
clone size: NA; V gene: TRBV28; J gene: TRBJ1-2; D gene: TRBD1; CDR3 DNA: TGTGCCAGCAGTCGTTCCCACAGGGGTTTGAATGGCTACACCTTC; CDR3 protein: CASSRSHRGLNGYTF
clone size: few; V gene: TRBV5-3; J gene: TRBJ1-1; D gene: TRBD1; CDR3 DNA: TGTGCCAGAAGCCCCCGAAGGAGACAGGGCCCGGCCGAAGCTTTCTTT; CDR3 protein: CARSPRRRQGPAEAFF
clone size: NA; V gene: TRBV5-1; J gene: TRBJ2-5; D gene: NA; CDR3 DNA: TGCGCCAGCAGCCTGATCGACAGGCTGCAAGAGACCCAGTACTTC; CDR3 protein: CASSLIDRLQETQYF
clone size: NA; V gene: TRBV4-3; J gene: TRBJ2-5; D gene: TRBD2; CDR3 DNA: TGCGCCAGCAGCCCCAGGGTTGCGGGAGGGGAGACCCAGTACTTC; CDR3 protein: CASSPRVAGGETQYF
clone size: NA; V gene: TRBV5-6; J gene: TRBJ2-1; D gene: TRBD1; CDR3 DNA: TGTGCCAGCAGCTACGGGACAGGGGGATACAATGAGCAGTTCTTC; CDR3 protein: CASSYGTGGYNEQFF
clone size: NA; V gene: TRBV19; J gene: TRBJ2-5; D gene: NA; CDR3 DNA: TGTGCCAGTAGTATCGGACTAAAAGAGACCCAGTACTTC; CDR3 protein: CASSIGLKETQYF
clone size: NA; V gene: TRBV29-1; J gene: TRBJ2-7; D gene: NA; CDR3 DNA: TGCAGCGTTGAGAACCCCTACGAGCAGTACTTC; CDR3 protein: CSVENPYEQYF
clone size: NA; V gene: TRBV6-6; J gene: TRBJ1-5; D gene: NA; CDR3 DNA: TGTGCCAGCAGTTACTCCCCCCGGGACAGCAATCAGCCCCAGCATTTT; CDR3 protein: CASSYSPRDSNQPQHF
clone size: few; V gene: TRBV4-2; J gene: TRBJ2-3; D gene: TRBD2; CDR3 DNA: TGTGCCAGCAGCCTCAAGGGGAACGTCGGCGGGAGGGGATATACGCAGTATTTT; CDR3 protein: CASSLKGNVGGRGYTQYF
clone size: NA; V gene: TRBV27; J gene: TRBJ1-2; D gene: NA; CDR3 DNA: TGTGCCAGCAGTTGGGCGAGCCTACGGGGGGGCTACACCTTC; CDR3 protein: CASSWASLRGGYTF
clone size: NA; V gene: TRBV7-2; J gene: TRBJ2-3; D gene: NA; CDR3 DNA: TGTGCCAGCAGCCCGACTGCTAGCACAGATACGCAGTATTTT; CDR3 protein: CASSPTASTDTQYF
clone size: NA; V gene: TRBV28; J gene: TRBJ2-5; D gene: TRBD2; CDR3 DNA: TGTGCCACCAGCGGGGCACAAGAGACCCAGTACTTC; CDR3 protein: CATSGAQETQYF
clone size: NA; V gene: TRBV11-2; J gene: TRBJ1-3; D gene: NA; CDR3 DNA: TGTGCCAGCAGGACGTATCTCTCTGGAAACACCATATATTTT; CDR3 protein: CASRTYLSGNTIYF
clone size: NA; V gene: TRBV6-4; J gene: TRBJ2-1; D gene: TRBD2; CDR3 DNA: TGTGCCAGTAGTAGGACTAGCGGGGTGTCCTACAATGAGCAGTTCTTC; CDR3 protein: CASSRTSGVSYNEQFF
clone size: NA; V gene: TRBV5-1; J gene: TRBJ2-7; D gene: TRBD1; CDR3 DNA: TGCGCCAGCAGTAGGACAGGGCCCGCCTACGAGCAGTACTTC; CDR3 protein: CASSRTGPAYEQYF
clone size: NA; V gene: TRBV29-1; J gene: TRBJ2-2; D gene: NA; CDR3 DNA: TGCAGCGTTTCAAGGAGGGCCGACGCCGGGGAGCTGTTTTTT; CDR3 protein: CSVSRRADAGELFF
clone size: NA; V gene: TRBV7-2; J gene: TRBJ2-7; D gene: TRBD2; CDR3 DNA: TGTGCCAGCAGCACCACGATTCGGGGGACTAGCGGGAGCTACGAGCAGTACTTC; CDR3 protein: CASSTTIRGTSGSYEQYF
clone size: few; V gene: TRBV2; J gene: TRBJ1-2; D gene: NA; CDR3 DNA: TGTGCCAGCAGGGCCGGATTCTATGGCTACACCTTC; CDR3 protein: CASRAGFYGYTF
clone size: NA; V gene: TRBV5-1; J gene: TRBJ1-1; D gene: NA; CDR3 DNA: TGCGCCAGCAGATCCATGGGGGACACTGAAGCTTTCTTT; CDR3 protein: CASRSMGDTEAFF
clone size: once; V gene: TRBV29-1; J gene: TRBJ2-3; D gene: NA; CDR3 DNA: TGCAGCGTTGACTGGGCCAGGGGACCTACAAATACGCAGTATTTT; CDR3 protein: CSVDWARGPTNTQYF
clone size: NA; V gene: TRBV2; J gene: TRBJ2-7; D gene: NA; CDR3 DNA: TGTGCCAGCAGCTTCCGTGGGGCGCCCTACGAGCAGTACTTC; CDR3 protein: CASSFRGAPYEQYF
clone size: few; V gene: TRBV6-1; J gene: TRBJ1-2; D gene: NA; CDR3 DNA: TGTGCCAGCAGTGAATGGGACTATGGCTACACCTTC; CDR3 protein: CASSEWDYGYTF
clone size: NA; V gene: TRBV30; J gene: TRBJ1-4; D gene: TRBD1; CDR3 DNA: TGTGCCTGTTCGGGGACAGGGGACGAAAAACTGTTTTTT; CDR3 protein: CACSGTGDEKLFF